One TCR beta chain is described in this entry. This entry comes from a study of brain T cells in children with intractable seizures. The protocol was immunoSEQ multiplex PCR, while the TCRdb copy is restricted to in-frame clones and leaves out a portion. Among 65,000 to 85,000 clones listed, about 93% were seen once. The CDR3 loop spans 10 amino acids. V was cut by 2 bases and J by 7 bases, with 1 base left in between. The gene calls are TRBV12-3 or TRBV12-4 and TRBJ2-3; D is uncertain. This clonotype originated in a boy under two years old with tuberous sclerosis and intractable seizures. Sequenced here: peripheral blood, sampled at surgery. DNA of the CDR3: TGTGCCAGCAGTTTAAATACGCAGTATTTT. Protein sequence: CASSLNTQYF.